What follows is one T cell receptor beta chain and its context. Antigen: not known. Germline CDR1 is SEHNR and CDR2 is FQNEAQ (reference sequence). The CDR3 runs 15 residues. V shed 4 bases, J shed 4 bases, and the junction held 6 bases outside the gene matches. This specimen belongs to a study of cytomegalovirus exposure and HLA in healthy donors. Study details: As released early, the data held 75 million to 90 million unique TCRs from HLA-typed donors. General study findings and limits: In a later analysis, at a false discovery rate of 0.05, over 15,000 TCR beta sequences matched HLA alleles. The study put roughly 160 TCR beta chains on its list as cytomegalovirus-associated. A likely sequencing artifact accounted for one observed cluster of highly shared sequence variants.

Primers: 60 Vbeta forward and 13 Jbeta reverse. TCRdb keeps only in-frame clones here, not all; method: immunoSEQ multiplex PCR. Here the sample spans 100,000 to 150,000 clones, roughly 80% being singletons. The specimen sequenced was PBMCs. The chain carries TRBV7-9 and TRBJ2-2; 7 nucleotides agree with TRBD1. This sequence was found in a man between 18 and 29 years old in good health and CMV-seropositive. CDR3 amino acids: CASSSTGAGTGELFF. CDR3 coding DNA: TGTGCCAGCAGCTCCACAGGGGCCGGCACCGGGGAGCTGTTTTTT.